These T cell receptor beta chains were read from a single sample in a study of blood T cell repertoires in COVID-19. Libraries were prepared by immunoSEQ multiplex PCR; TCRdb keeps only in-frame clonotypes and omits some of them. The table lists roughly 150,000 clones, around 82% of them singletons. The specimen sequenced was PBMCs or T cells enriched from blood (not recorded which). The receptors stem from a middle-aged man who had recovered from COVID-19. Both conserved end residues are part of each CDR3. The order of the fields is D gene, J gene, V gene, clone size, CDR3 protein, CDR3 DNA. D genes are given only for firm matches. Clone size, where shown, is once, few, many, or a class for clones that have expanded.

>-|TRBJ1-5|TRBV4-1|-
CASSQDGVQPQHF
TGCGCCAGCAGCCAAGACGGGGTACAGCCCCAGCATTTT
>-|TRBJ2-7|TRBV7-5|-
CAKPRGDRGRVYEQYF
TGTGCCAAGCCACGGGGGGACAGGGGGCGAGTCTACGAGCAGTACTTC
>-|TRBJ2-1|TRBV12-3/TRBV12-4|-
CASTETSDEQFF
TGTGCCAGCACCGAGACTAGTGATGAGCAGTTCTTC
>TRBD2|TRBJ2-7|TRBV7-9|-
CASSPSGVYEQYF
TGTGCCAGCAGCCCTAGCGGGGTCTACGAGCAGTACTTC
>TRBD1|TRBJ2-3|TRBV11-2|-
CASSLGGTGTTDTQYF
TGTGCCAGCAGCTTAGGGGGGACAGGGACCACAGATACGCAGTATTTT
>-|TRBJ1-3|TRBV5-1|-
CASRGGFGYSSGNTIYF
TGCGCCAGCAGGGGAGGGTTCGGCTATTCCTCTGGAAACACCATATATTTT
>-|TRBJ1-2|TRBV19|-
CASSRDKEYGYTF
TGTGCCAGTAGTAGGGACAAGGAATATGGCTACACCTTC
>TRBD2|TRBJ2-5|TRBV28|once
CASASGSQETQYF
TGTGCCTCGGCTAGCGGGTCTCAAGAGACCCAGTACTTC
>TRBD1|TRBJ2-2|TRBV13|-
CASRSDRPTGELFF
TGTGCCAGCAGATCGGACAGGCCAACCGGGGAGCTGTTTTTT
>TRBD2|TRBJ2-4|TRBV6-5|-
CASEASGVPIQYF
TGTGCCAGCGAGGCTAGCGGGGTTCCCATTCAGTACTTC
>-|TRBJ2-6|TRBV7-9|many
CASRIGSSGANVLTF
TGTGCCAGCAGGATTGGTAGTTCTGGGGCCAACGTCCTGACTTTC
>-|TRBJ1-3|TRBV29-1|-
CSASDTSSGNTIYF
TGCAGCGCATCGGACACGAGCTCTGGAAACACCATATATTTT
>-|TRBJ1-2|TRBV18|-
CASSPPMTTGKVGYTF
TGTGCCAGCTCACCGCCAATGACAACAGGAAAAGTGGGCTACACCTTC
>-|TRBJ1-2|TRBV30|few
CAWSESAGAYGYTF
TGTGCCTGGAGTGAAAGTGCAGGGGCCTATGGCTACACCTTC
>TRBD2|TRBJ2-5|TRBV18|-
CASSSSLRGGQTQYF
TGTGCCAGCTCATCGTCTTTGCGGGGGGGCCAGACCCAGTACTTC
>-|TRBJ1-5|TRBV21-1|-
CASSKAPMIQHF
TGTGCCAGCAGCAAGGCCCCCATGATCCAGCATTTT
>-|TRBJ1-2|TRBV6-5|-
CASSPSGGANGYTF
TGTGCCAGCAGCCCCTCCGGGGGGGCGAATGGCTACACCTTC
>TRBD1|TRBJ1-6|TRBV5-1|few
CASSPDRERSPLHF
TGCGCCAGCAGCCCGGACAGGGAACGGTCACCCCTCCACTTT
>TRBD2|TRBJ2-1|TRBV18|few
CASSPPGLAGGMSYNEQFF
TGTGCCAGCTCACCACCCGGACTAGCGGGGGGGATGTCCTACAATGAGCAGTTCTTC
>-|TRBJ1-1|TRBV7-8|-
CASKLTDSNTEAFF
TGTGCCAGCAAACTGACAGATTCGAACACTGAAGCTTTCTTT
>TRBD2|TRBJ2-1|TRBV14|-
CASSPRASGNEQFF
TGTGCCAGCAGCCCTCGGGCTAGCGGCAATGAGCAGTTCTTC
>TRBD2|TRBJ2-3|TRBV14|-
CASSQVDWSSGGALDTQYF
TGTGCCAGCAGCCAAGTAGATTGGTCCAGCGGGGGGGCATTGGATACGCAGTATTTT
>-|TRBJ1-3|TRBV7-2|-
CASSLFPSGSGNTIYF
TGTGCCAGCAGCCTCTTCCCATCGGGGTCTGGAAACACCATATATTTT
>-|TRBJ2-1|TRBV11-2|-
CASSNAPRGGEQFF
TGTGCCAGCAGCAATGCTCCAAGGGGGGGTGAGCAGTTCTTC
>-|TRBJ1-1|TRBV7-9|once
CASSPREGSNTEAFF
TGTGCCAGCAGCCCGAGGGAGGGGTCGAACACTGAAGCTTTCTTT
>TRBD1|TRBJ1-1|TRBV7-9|few
CASSSQGQGVTEAFF
TGTGCCAGCAGCTCACAAGGACAGGGTGTCACTGAAGCTTTCTTT
>TRBD1|TRBJ1-6|TRBV23-1|few
CASIWTGPAYNSPLHF
TGCGCCAGCATATGGACAGGGCCAGCCTATAATTCACCCCTCCACTTT
>TRBD1|TRBJ1-2|TRBV19|-
CASSAGGQGADYGYTF
TGTGCCAGTAGTGCGGGAGGACAGGGGGCCGACTATGGCTACACCTTC
>-|TRBJ1-2|TRBV18|-
CASSPLQSDYGYTF
TGTGCCAGCTCACCGTTGCAGTCTGACTATGGCTACACCTTC
>-|TRBJ2-1|TRBV27|once
CASWERTNEQFF
TGTGCCAGTTGGGAGCGGACCAATGAGCAGTTCTTC
>-|TRBJ1-2|TRBV5-8|-
CASSLADRLIPNGYTF
TGTGCCAGCAGCTTGGCGGACAGACTGATACCCAATGGCTACACCTTC
>-|TRBJ1-3|TRBV11-2|-
CASGEAGGGNTIYF
TGTGCCAGCGGGGAGGCCGGGGGTGGAAACACCATATATTTT
>-|TRBJ1-2|TRBV30|-
CAWNQVNYGYTF
TGTGCCTGGAATCAGGTTAACTATGGCTACACCTTC